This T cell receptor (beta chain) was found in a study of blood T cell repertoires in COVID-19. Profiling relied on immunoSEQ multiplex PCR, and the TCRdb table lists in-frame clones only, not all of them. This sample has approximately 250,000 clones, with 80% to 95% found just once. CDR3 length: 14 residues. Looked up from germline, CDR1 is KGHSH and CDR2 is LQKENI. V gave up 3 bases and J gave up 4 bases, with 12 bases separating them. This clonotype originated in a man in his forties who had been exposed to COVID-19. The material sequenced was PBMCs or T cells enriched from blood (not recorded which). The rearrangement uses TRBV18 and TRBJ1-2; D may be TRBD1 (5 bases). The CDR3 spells CASSPAQGAYGYTF. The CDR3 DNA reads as TGTGCCAGCTCACCTGCGCAGGGTGCCTATGGCTACACCTTC. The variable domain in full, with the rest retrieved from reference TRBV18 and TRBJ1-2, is NAGVMQNPRHLVRRRGQEARLRCSPMKGHSHVYWYRQLPEEGLKFMVYLQKENIIDESGMPKERFSAEFPKEGPSILRIQQVVRGDSAAYFCASSPAQGAYGYTFGSGTRLTVV.